These 13 T cell receptor beta chains were sequenced from one sample in a study of T cells in Graves' hyperthyroidism and ophthalmopathy. TCR beta CDR3 regions were amplified from RNA. The HTBI primer set served for first-round RT-PCR of the TCR CDR3. In TCRdb, the multiplex PCR reads were re-called with MiXCR into one record per CDR3 protein. This table has hundreds of thousands of distinct CDR3 sequences, roughly 14% appearing once. The specimen sequenced was blood. The source is a man aged 18-30 years with Graves' ophthalmopathy.

The chain uses TRBV12-3 or TRBV12-4 and TRBJ2-7; the match to TRBD2 covers 14 bases. V lost 6 bases, J lost 2 bases, and 6 bases stayed unmatched. This CDR3 has 16 amino acids. As DNA, the CDR3 is TGTGCCAGCAGCCCCGGGACTAGCGGGAGTCCCTACGAGCAGTACTTC. Encoded protein: CASSPGTSGSPYEQYF.

For this clonotype: This could be a read error, since a much larger clone is one nucleotide away. The V and J genes are TRBV18 and TRBJ1-3; no firm D call. This CDR3 region has 12 residues. Germline V gene sequence: CDR1 KGHSH, CDR2 LQKENI. CDR3 coding DNA: TGTACCACCCGGACGGATGGAAACACCATATATTTT. Translating it yields CTTRTDGNTIYF.

The V and J genes are TRBV10-2 and TRBJ1-2; TRBD1 might be the D (6 bases). Germline CDR1 WSHSY, CDR2 SAAADI. The CDR3 totals 12 residues. V was trimmed by 9 bases and J by 5 bases, leaving 13 bases between them. CDR3 residues: CARGGSPYGYTF. The CDR3 nucleotides read TGCGCCAGGGGGGGCAGTCCTTATGGCTACACCTTC.

This clonotype was observed at least ten times. This chain uses TRBV6-1 with TRBJ2-1; TRBD2 matches at 8 bases. CDR3 length: 15 residues. The trim removed 6 bases at V and 2 bases at J, leaving 6 bases unmatched. Germline lookup yields CDR1 MNHNS and CDR2 SASEGT. For the CDR3, the DNA is TGTGCCAGCAGCCGGGAGGGGAACCCCTACAATGAGCAGTTCTTC. It translates to CASSREGNPYNEQFF.

This clonotype turned up a few times. The genes are TRBV6-5 and TRBJ2-1; 14 bases are a match to TRBD2. The germline gives CDR1 MNHEY, CDR2 SVGAGI. This CDR3 region has 20 residues. The V and J ends lost 0 bases and 3 bases, in that order; junction bases with no gene match: 10. CDR3 DNA: TGTGCCAGCAGTTACTCGCAGGGGGCCGGGACTAGCGGGAGCTACAATGAGCAGTTCTTC. Amino acids: CASSYSQGAGTSGSYNEQFF.

The V call is TRBV15, the J call TRBJ1-2, with D uncertain. V lost 0 bases, J lost 7 bases, and 15 bases lay in between. Per germline, CDR1 LNHNV and CDR2 YYDKDF (reference sequence). The CDR3 runs to 15 residues. The CDR3 sequence is CATSRDRIAGGGYTF. The CDR3 nucleotides read TGTGCCACCAGCAGAGACCGAATCGCTGGAGGTGGCTACACCTTC.

A few counts support this clonotype. The CDR3 sequence is CASSEGLMGPTNEKLFF. The CDR3 DNA follows: TGTGCCAGCAGTGAAGGGCTTATGGGCCCAACTAATGAAAAACTGTTTTTT. The V gene is TRBV6-1, the J gene TRBJ1-4; D remains ambiguous. The CDR3 has 17 residues. CDR1 is MNHNS and CDR2 is SASEGT in the germline V gene. Trimming removed 1 base at V and 0 bases at J, with 12 bases between.

This clonotype was counted at least ten times. In DNA, the CDR3 is TGCGCCAGCAGTGAGTCAGGAGCGGGAGGGATAGAGACCCAGTACTTC. It specifies CASSESGAGGIETQYF. This chain links TRBV10-2 with TRBJ2-5; 10 bases line up with TRBD2. Germline CDR1 and CDR2: WSHSY and SAAADI. This CDR3 has 16 residues. Trimming took 0 bases from V and 4 from J; bases not matched to a gene: 5.

This clonotype was seen repeatedly, ten times or more. The rearrangement uses TRBV24-1 and TRBJ1-5, with TRBD1 as a possible D gene (5 bases). The CDR3 covers 15 residues. Trimming removed 4 bases from V and 0 bases from J, with 9 bases in between. The germline gives CDR1 KGHDR, CDR2 SFDVKD. The CDR3 coding sequence is TGTGCCACCAGTGAGGGGGTTTATAGCAATCAGCCCCAGCATTTT. Its protein is CATSEGVYSNQPQHF.

The V call is TRBV6-2 or TRBV6-3, the J call TRBJ2-5, with a possible D match to TRBD2 (5 bases). CDR1 is MNHEY, CDR2 SVGEGT, per germline. Trimming stripped 6 bases from V and 6 bases from J, with 20 bases between. The CDR3 loop spans 15 amino acids. The CDR3 sequence is CASRNEEASMKTQYF. The CDR3, as DNA: TGTGCCAGCAGAAACGAGGAGGCTAGCATGAAGACCCAGTACTTC.

In its sample, this clonotype was seen many times. This chain uses TRBV5-1 with TRBJ2-1; 7 nucleotides agree with TRBD2. V shed 0 bases and J 7 bases; nucleotides not matched to a gene: 7. CDR1 is SGHRS, CDR2 YFSETQ, per germline. The CDR3 runs to 15 residues. This chain's CDR3 is CASSLVGGSLNEQFF. CDR3 sequence (DNA): TGCGCCAGCAGCTTGGTGGGAGGGTCGCTTAATGAGCAGTTCTTC.

This clonotype was seen only a few times. This rearrangement joins TRBV7-6 to TRBJ2-5; perhaps D is TRBD1 or TRBD2 (5 bases each). Trimming removed 5 bases from V and 3 bases from J, with 19 bases in between. This CDR3 contains 16 residues. CDR1 is SGHVS, CDR2 FNYEAQ, per germline. CDR3 DNA sequence: TGTGCCAGCAGCCTCTCAGGGAGTTATGTAGAAGAGACCCAGTACTTC. The encoded protein is CASSLSGSYVEETQYF.

The rearrangement joins TRBV7-9 to TRBJ2-1, with D perhaps assigned TRBD1 or TRBD2 (5 bases each). Trimming left V 8 bases short and J 0 bases short, with 11 bases between. The V gene's germline CDR1 is SEHNR and CDR2 FQNEAQ (reference sequence). This CDR3 region has 14 residues. The CDR3: CASAAGSSYNEQFF. The CDR3 DNA is TGTGCCAGCGCGGCAGGGAGCTCCTACAATGAGCAGTTCTTC.